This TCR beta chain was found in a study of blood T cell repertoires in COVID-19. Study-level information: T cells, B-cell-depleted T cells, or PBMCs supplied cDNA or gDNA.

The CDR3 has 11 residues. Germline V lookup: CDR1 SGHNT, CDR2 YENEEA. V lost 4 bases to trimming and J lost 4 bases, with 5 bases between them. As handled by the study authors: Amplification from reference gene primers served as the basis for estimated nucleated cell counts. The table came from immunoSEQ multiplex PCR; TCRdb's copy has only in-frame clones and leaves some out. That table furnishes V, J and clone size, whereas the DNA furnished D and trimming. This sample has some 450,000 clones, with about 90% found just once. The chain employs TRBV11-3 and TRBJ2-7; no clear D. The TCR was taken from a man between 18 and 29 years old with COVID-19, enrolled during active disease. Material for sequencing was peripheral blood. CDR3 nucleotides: TGTGCCAGCAGCTCCCTATACGAGCAGTACTTC. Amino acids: CASSSLYEQYF.